This T cell receptor (beta chain) was identified during a study of T cell clones after liver transplantation. This CDR3 has 16 residues. V was clipped by 0 bases and J by 3 bases; unmatched bases: 6. CDR1 is KGHSH and CDR2 is LQKENI in the germline V gene. Using immunoSEQ multiplex PCR, the repertoire was profiled, and TCRdb retains in-frame clones only, with some absent. The sample consists of more than 95,000 clones, approximately 79% of them appearing once. Turning to this clone: What it binds is unknown.

Points from the study as a whole: In a couple of subjects, few donor cells limited the measurable donor-reactive repertoire.

This chain uses TRBV18 with TRBJ2-3; TRBD2 matches at 7 bases. Sequenced material: CD4+ T cells from blood, taken approximately 4 years after liver transplant. The clonotype was recovered from a human patient who received a liver transplant. Some of the T cells may derive from the graft donor. CDR3 DNA sequence: TGTGCCAGCTCACCACCGGGATTAGCGGGTACAGATACGCAGTATTTT. It yields the protein CASSPPGLAGTDTQYF.